Listed below are T cell receptor beta chains from one sample, sequenced in a study of beta chain features in type 1 diabetes. Libraries were prepared by immunoSEQ multiplex PCR; TCRdb keeps only in-frame clonotypes and omits some of them. The sample has hundreds of thousands of clones, under 15% seen once. The sequenced material came from naive CD4+ T cells from blood. Receptors originate from a man in his late teens or twenties with type 1 diabetes. Both conserved end residues are part of each CDR3. A D gene is named only where the DNA matches it firmly.

TRBV6-5 . CASIGPQREQYF
TRBV10-3 TRBD1 CAISESGTGDSYNEQFF
TRBV7-8 . CASSGSGANVLTF
TRBV30 . CAWRRGSTNEKLFF
TRBV5-1 . CASSLTDSYGYTF
TRBV6-5 . CASSYSYATYEQYF
TRBV5-4 . CASSLAGLGAAGSPLHF
TRBV14 . CASSQAQSGELFF
TRBV5-1 TRBD1 CASSGDRGLNTEAFF
TRBV19 . CASSISGKPEYGYTF
TRBV6-4 . CASTSDGGTQYF
TRBV10-3 . CAISPWSPNTEAFF
TRBV19 . CASSIGDTNNYGYTF